The 27 T cell receptor beta chains presented below share a single source sample, sequenced in a study of T cells in Graves' hyperthyroidism and ophthalmopathy. There were TCR beta CDR3 regions amplified from RNA transcripts. An initial round of RT-PCR targeting the TCR CDR3 relied on the HTBI primer set. Each CDR3 protein gets one entry after TCRdb re-called the multiplex PCR reads with MiXCR. This table holds about 300,000 distinct CDR3 sequences, roughly 20% found once. Sequences were obtained from blood. Receptors originate from a man in his fifties with Graves' ophthalmopathy.

The V call is TRBV10-3, the J call TRBJ1-6, with D possibly TRBD1 on 5 matching bases. CDR1 is ENHRY, CDR2 SYGVKD, per germline. The V end lost 7 bases, the J end lost 10 bases, and 17 bases lay between the germline ends. The CDR3 consists of 14 residues. The CDR3 spells CAITPGPGGSPLHF. The CDR3 DNA reads TGTGCCATCACCCCTGGGCCTGGGGGGTCACCCCTCCACTTT.

J is TRBJ1-2 and V is TRBV20-1, with no clear D. V lost 4 bases, J lost 8 bases, and 17 bases lay in between. This CDR3 region has 13 residues. Germline CDR1 is DFQATT and CDR2 is SNEGSKA (reference sequence). In DNA form, the CDR3 reads TGCAGTGCTACCGGACTTCCCAGGCTAGGCTACACCTTC. It is translated as CSATGLPRLGYTF.

This clonotype occurred many times. V and J are TRBV20-1 and TRBJ1-2; 7 nucleotides line up with TRBD1. V was pared by 3 bases and J by 5 bases, with 9 bases of the junction left unmatched. The CDR3 loop spans 14 amino acids. Germline assignment: CDR1 DFQATT and CDR2 SNEGSKA (reference sequence). CDR3 sequence: CSARTNRGGYGYTF. Here the CDR3 DNA reads TGCAGTGCTAGGACCAACAGGGGCGGGTATGGCTACACCTTC.

Of note for this clonotype: The junction does not match germline at one end; this may be a read error. J is TRBJ2-1 and V is TRBV7-7, with D tentatively TRBD2 (6 bases). Germline V gives CDR1 SSHAT, CDR2 FNYEAQ (reference sequence). CDR3 size: 17 residues. The CDR3 nucleotides are TGTGCTAGCAGCTTAGTCGGCGGGGAGTCTGGGTACAATGAGCAGTTCTTC. It yields the protein CASSLVGGESGYNEQFF. Supplemented by reference TRBV7-7 and TRBJ2-1, the full variable domain reads GAGVSQSPRYKVTKRGQDVTLRCDPISSHATLYWYQQALGQGPEFLTYFNYEAQPDKSGLPSDRFSAERPEGSISTLTIQRTEQRDSAMYRCASSLVGGESGYNEQFFGPGTRLTVL.

This clonotype has only a few counts. V gene TRBV10-3 combines with J gene TRBJ1-5; weak D call: TRBD1 (5 bases). The CDR3 has 17 amino acids. Trimming took 0 bases from V and 0 from J, leaving 12 bases between them. In germline, CDR1 is ENHRY, CDR2 SYGVKD. CDR3 protein: CAISESMGLYSNQPQHF. Written as DNA, the CDR3 is TGTGCCATCAGTGAGTCGATGGGGCTCTATAGCAATCAGCCCCAGCATTTT.

J is TRBJ2-5 and V is TRBV19; no definite D call. This CDR3 is 14 amino acids long. V was trimmed by 5 bases and J by 5 bases, leaving 15 bases between them. Germline-derived CDR1 and CDR2 are LNHDA and SQIVND (reference sequence). CDR3: CASSLHGQLETQYF. Written as DNA, the CDR3 is TGTGCCAGTAGTCTTCATGGCCAGTTGGAGACCCAGTACTTC.

This chain joins TRBV29-1 and TRBJ1-3; 10 bases map to TRBD1. CDR1 and CDR2 from the germline V gene are SQVTM and ANQGSEA. With 4 bases clipped from V and 3 bases from J, the junction kept 3 bases outside the gene matches. This CDR3 has 14 amino acids. The CDR3 reads CSVAGQGDGNTIYF. The CDR3 DNA reads as TGCAGCGTTGCCGGACAGGGGGATGGAAACACCATATATTTT.

This clonotype was recorded many times. V and J are TRBV3-1 and TRBJ1-5, with D possibly being TRBD1 (5 bases). Per the germline V gene, CDR1 is LGHDT and CDR2 is YNNKEL (reference sequence). CDR3 length: 13 amino acids. Trimming pared 1 base from V and 9 bases from J, leaving 10 bases between. Written as DNA, the CDR3 is TGTGCCAGCAGCCAAGGGGGCCCCAGGCCCCAGCATTTT. Residues: CASSQGGPRPQHF. The variable domain in full, completed from reference TRBV3-1 and TRBJ1-5, reads DTAVSQTPKYLVTQMGNDKSIKCEQNLGHDTMYWYKQDSKKFLKIMFSYNNKELIINETVPNRFSPKSPDKAHLNLHINSLELGDSAVYFCASSQGGPRPQHFGDGTRLSIL.

This chain joins TRBV30 and TRBJ2-1; 15 bases align to TRBD2. Trimming at V came to 7 bases and at J to 4 bases, leaving 8 bases not matched to a gene. This CDR3 comprises 16 residues. Germline lookup yields CDR1 GTSNPN and CDR2 SVGIG (reference sequence). The CDR3 sequence is CALGLAGGLGYNEQFF. CDR3 in DNA: TGTGCCTTAGGACTAGCGGGAGGGTTGGGTTACAATGAGCAGTTCTTC.

This clonotype was picked up many times. The chain carries TRBV30 and TRBJ2-3; TRBD1 or TRBD2 may be the D gene (5 bases each). Germline CDR1 and CDR2: GTSNPN and SVGIG (reference sequence). The CDR3 extends over 13 amino acids. The V end was cut by 2 bases, the J end by 0 bases, with 6 bases between. The CDR3: CAWSWDSTDTQYF. The CDR3 region has the DNA TGTGCCTGGAGTTGGGACAGCACAGATACGCAGTATTTT.

This clonotype came up many times. The CDR3 DNA sequence: TGCAGTGCCCAAAGGCGGGAGTTGACAGATACGCAGTATTTT. Protein product: CSAQRRELTDTQYF. The chain recombines TRBV20-1 with TRBJ2-3; 7 positions agree with TRBD2. V shed 6 bases and J 3 bases; nucleotides not matched to a gene: 9. The CDR3 has 14 residues. Germline V lookup: CDR1 DFQATT, CDR2 SNEGSKA (reference sequence).

This clonotype showed up many times. The chain joins TRBV24-1 to TRBJ2-1; TRBD2 agrees at 13 bases. V was clipped by 2 bases and J by 8 bases; unmatched bases: 2. In germline, CDR1 is KGHDR, CDR2 SFDVKD. This CDR3 has 15 amino acids. CDR3 coding DNA: TGTGCCACCAGTGATTCTGGACTAGCGGGGGATGAGCAGTTCTTC. This gives the protein CATSDSGLAGDEQFF.

The DNA of the CDR3 is TGTGCCAGCAGTGAACTAGCGGGAGTTCAGGGCACAGATACGCAGTATTTT. Encoded protein: CASSELAGVQGTDTQYF. This chain uses TRBV2 with TRBJ2-3; 10 nucleotides match TRBD2. The CDR3 is 17 residues long. V shed 2 bases, J shed 1 base, and the junction held 6 bases outside the gene matches. Germline CDR1 reads SNHLY; CDR2 reads FYNNEI.

V usage is TRBV20-1 and J usage is TRBJ2-7; 12 positions match TRBD2. From germline, CDR1 is DFQATT and CDR2 SNEGSKA (reference sequence). Trimming at V came to 3 bases and at J to 1 base, leaving 4 bases not matched to a gene. The CDR3 sequence is 15 residues long. CDR3 amino acids: CSARGTSGLSYEQYF. CDR3 nucleotide sequence: TGCAGTGCTAGGGGGACTAGCGGGTTGTCCTACGAGCAGTACTTC.

There are a few counts of this clonotype. This chain uses TRBV9 with TRBJ2-2; D remains unclear. Germline V gene data show CDR1 as SGDLS and CDR2 as YYNGEE. Trimming removed 0 bases from V and 2 bases from J, with 8 bases in between. This CDR3 is 15 amino acids long. CDR3 in amino acids: CASSVGAINTGELFF. The DNA for the CDR3 is TGTGCCAGCAGCGTAGGAGCCATTAACACCGGGGAGCTGTTTTTT.

There are a few counts of this clonotype. The rearrangement uses TRBV20-1 and TRBJ1-1; D might be TRBD1 (6 bases). CDR3 length: 12 residues. The germline CDR1 and CDR2 sequences are DFQATT and SNEGSKA (reference sequence). V was cut by 5 bases and J by 1 base, with 8 bases left in between. The CDR3 reads CSAQGGNTEAFF. The CDR3 DNA follows: TGCAGTGCTCAAGGGGGGAACACTGAAGCTTTCTTT.

This clonotype was detected a few times. The rearrangement joins TRBV24-1 to TRBJ2-1; 7 bases fit TRBD2. CDR3 size: 14 residues. The germline V gene encodes CDR1 KGHDR and CDR2 SFDVKD. The V segment lost 2 bases and the J segment 6 bases; nucleotides outside the gene matches: 3. The CDR3 reads CATSDSRTSNEQFF. The CDR3 bases are TGTGCCACCAGTGATTCCAGGACTAGCAATGAGCAGTTCTTC.

This clonotype was seen only a few times. V and J are TRBV19 and TRBJ1-5; D gene unclear. The CDR3 consists of 13 residues. CDR1 is LNHDA, CDR2 SQIVND, per germline (reference sequence). V lost 1 base and J lost 8, with 9 bases in between. DNA for the CDR3: TGTGCCAGTAGTATAGGAGAGGTGAAGCCCCAGCATTTT. Protein product: CASSIGEVKPQHF.

V gene TRBV18 combines with J gene TRBJ2-1, with D hard to call. This CDR3 comprises 14 residues. V dropped 3 bases and J dropped 0 bases, with 6 bases sitting between them. Per the germline V gene, CDR1 is KGHSH and CDR2 is LQKENI. The CDR3 DNA reads as TGTGCCAGCTCACCGACCAGCTCCTACAATGAGCAGTTCTTC. Encoded protein: CASSPTSSYNEQFF.

This chain uses TRBV5-6 with TRBJ1-5, with D uncertain. The germline CDR1 and CDR2 sequences are SGHDT and YYEEEE. This CDR3 spans 14 amino acids. V was shortened by 0 bases and J by 5 bases, with 9 bases between the two germline ends. In DNA form, the CDR3 reads TGTGCCAGCAGCTTGGCGGGATTGGATCAGCCCCAGCATTTT. Protein sequence: CASSLAGLDQPQHF.

This rearrangement joins TRBV7-3 to TRBJ1-1; no definite D call. The germline V gene encodes CDR1 SGHTA and CDR2 FQGTGA. The CDR3 is 13 residues long. Trimming pared 5 bases from V and 1 base from J, leaving 8 bases between. The CDR3 sequence is CASSIQSNTEAFF. The CDR3 coding sequence is TGTGCCAGCAGCATCCAGTCGAACACTGAAGCTTTCTTT.

The chain recombines TRBV12-3 or TRBV12-4 with TRBJ1-2; TRBD1 is a possible D gene (5 bases). V was pared by 3 bases and J by 8 bases, with 13 bases between. This CDR3 region has 13 residues. CDR3 bases: TGTGCCAGCAGTTTTGGGACCAAGGGCGGCTACACCTTC. It encodes CASSFGTKGGYTF.

The V call is TRBV6-1, the J call TRBJ1-1; D might be TRBD1 (5 bases). V was clipped by 8 bases and J by 6 bases, with 19 bases between them. CDR3 length: 14 residues. Per the germline V gene, CDR1 is MNHNS and CDR2 is SASEGT. The CDR3 nucleotides are TGTGCCAGCCCAGAAGGACGGGGGTTTTCTGAAGCTTTCTTT. Protein product: CASPEGRGFSEAFF.

This clonotype was counted between two and nine times. This chain connects TRBV3-1 to TRBJ1-6, with TRBD1 matching over 9 bases. Germline-derived CDR1 and CDR2 are LGHDT and YNNKEL (reference sequence). CDR3 size: 16 residues. The junction had 9 bases not matched to a gene; V was cut back by 2 bases and J by 10 bases. CDR3 DNA sequence: TGTGCCAGCAGCCAACGCCGGGACAGGGTGGTATCACCCCTCCACTTT. It encodes CASSQRRDRVVSPLHF.

There are many counts of this clonotype. The chain has TRBV2 and TRBJ2-5; possible D gene TRBD1, 5 bases. The germline V and J ends were trimmed by 7 bases and 2 bases, with 11 bases remaining between them. Per the germline V gene, CDR1 is SNHLY and CDR2 is FYNNEI. This CDR3 comprises 13 residues. The CDR3 nucleotides are TGTGCCAGCAAGGGGAACAGTCAAGAGACCCAGTACTTC. Protein sequence: CASKGNSQETQYF. Based on the CDR3 plus reference TRBV2 and TRBJ2-5, the full variable domain is EPEVTQTPSHQVTQMGQEVILRCVPISNHLYFYWYRQILGQKVEFLVSFYNNEISEKSEIFDDQFSVERPDGSNFTLKIRSTKLEDSAMYFCASKGNSQETQYFGPGTRLLVL.

This clonotype was observed a single time. This chain uses TRBV19 with TRBJ1-2; 7 bases align to TRBD1. CDR1 is LNHDA, CDR2 SQIVND, per germline (reference sequence). The ends lost 6 bases at V and 1 base at J; junction bases unmatched: 14. The CDR3 extends over 17 amino acids. CDR3 amino acids: CASSYKTGTANNYGYTF. The CDR3, as DNA: TGTGCCAGTAGCTACAAAACCGGGACAGCAAATAACTATGGCTACACCTTC.

This clonotype was seen repeatedly, ten times or more. The genes are TRBV6-2 or TRBV6-3 and TRBJ1-2; D perhaps matches TRBD1 (6 bases). V dropped 6 bases and J dropped 4 bases, with 24 bases sitting between them. The CDR3 has 17 residues. Germline V gene data show CDR1 as MNHEY and CDR2 as SVGEGT. This CDR3 reads CASSPYQRQVEAYGYTF. The CDR3 DNA reads as TGTGCCAGCAGCCCATACCAACGACAGGTTGAAGCCTATGGCTACACCTTC.